This section outlines one TCR beta chain sequence together with its context. The CDR3 consists of 14 residues. Trimming left V 3 bases short and J 5 bases short, with 12 bases between. In germline, CDR1 is KGHDR, CDR2 SFDVKD. This entry belongs to a study of blood T cell repertoires in COVID-19. Study-level information: COVID-19 samples from acute and convalescent phases originated in the United States, Italy and Spain. The analysed material was cDNA or gDNA that came from T cells, B-cell-depleted T cells, or PBMCs.

Per the study methods: Reference gene primers were amplified, and this amplification served to estimate nucleated cell counts. Sequenced by immunoSEQ multiplex PCR; TCRdb stores in-frame clones only, minus some. The V and J calls and clone size are taken from that table; D and trimming were inferred from the DNA. The table records around 170,000 clones, about nine tenths of them present only once. The source is a man aged 60 to 75 with acute or convalescent COVID-19. Sequenced input: peripheral blood. V is TRBV24-1 and J is TRBJ1-2; possible D gene TRBD1, 6 bases. The CDR3 DNA reads as TGTGCCACCAGTGATCCCGGACAGCCTTATGGCTACACCTTC. Translated, it gives CATSDPGQPYGYTF.